The 26 T cell receptor beta chains below come from one sample, sequenced in a study of blood T cell repertoires in COVID-19. Profiling relied on immunoSEQ multiplex PCR, and the TCRdb table lists in-frame clones only, not all of them. The sample includes fewer than 150,000 clones, less than 85% of them seen just once. Sequencing was performed on peripheral blood. The receptor source for this set is a man aged 50 or older with acute or convalescent COVID-19.

The chain links TRBV7-9 to TRBJ2-7; TRBD1 matches at 7 bases. Trimming removed 5 bases from V and 7 bases from J; junction bases left unmatched: 8. The CDR3 consists of 13 residues. The germline V gene encodes CDR1 SEHNR and CDR2 FQNEAQ (reference sequence). CDR3 in amino acids: CASSGRQGQEQYF. CDR3 in DNA: TGTGCCAGCAGCGGCAGACAGGGACAGGAGCAGTACTTC.

This clone has more than one count but fewer than ten. The chain carries TRBV19 and TRBJ1-2, with a weak D call TRBD1 (5 bases). Germline values: CDR1 LNHDA, CDR2 SQIVND (reference sequence). The length of the CDR3 is 13 residues. The V gene lost 3 bases and the J gene lost 7 bases, with 12 bases spanning the gap. The CDR3 nucleotides are TGTGCCAGTAGTATCCCGCAGGGAGGTGGCTACACCTTC. This gives the protein CASSIPQGGGYTF.

This chain joins TRBV5-1 and TRBJ2-5; 7 nucleotides align to TRBD2. Per germline, CDR1 SGHRS and CDR2 YFSETQ. The CDR3 is 15 residues long. V shed 0 bases and J 9 bases; nucleotides not matched to a gene: 11. This chain's CDR3 is CASSLAPSGEVAQYF. The CDR3 DNA reads as TGCGCCAGCAGCTTGGCCCCTAGCGGCGAGGTGGCCCAGTACTTC.

This chain uses TRBV6-6 with TRBJ2-3, with D unclear. V was trimmed by 0 bases and J by 7 bases, leaving 5 bases between them. The CDR3 runs to 12 residues. Germline CDR1 and CDR2: MNHNY and SVGAGI (reference sequence). CDR3 DNA sequence: TGTGCCAGCAGTTACTCTCTTAATACGCAGTATTTT. This gives the protein CASSYSLNTQYF.

This clone turned up a few times. The V call is TRBV2, the J call TRBJ2-1; TRBD2 aligns across 12 bases. V lost 6 bases, J lost 4 bases, and 4 bases stayed unmatched. CDR1 SNHLY and CDR2 FYNNEI come from the germline V gene. The CDR3 consists of 15 residues. CDR3: CASSQLAGGYNEQFF. Written as DNA, the CDR3 is TGTGCCAGCAGCCAGCTAGCGGGAGGGTACAATGAGCAGTTCTTC.

The CDR3 DNA follows: TGTGCCAGCAGCCGCGACAGGAACACCGGGGAGCTGTTTTTT. It translates to CASSRDRNTGELFF. The gene calls are TRBV6-2 or TRBV6-3 and TRBJ2-2; maybe TRBD1 (5 bases). Germline V gives CDR1 MNHEY, CDR2 SVGEGT. The CDR3 consists of 14 residues. The V end was cut by 6 bases, the J end by 1 base, with 9 bases between.

The chain recombines TRBV14 with TRBJ2-7; TRBD1 is a possible D gene (6 bases). The CDR3 is made up of 15 amino acids. With 3 bases removed from V and 2 bases from J, the gap between germline ends came to 14 bases. Germline V gives CDR1 SGHDN, CDR2 FVKESK. The CDR3 sequence is CASSHNIPGAYEQYF. CDR3 nucleotide sequence: TGTGCCAGCAGCCACAACATCCCAGGGGCCTACGAGCAGTACTTC.

The V gene is TRBV7-3, the J gene TRBJ1-4; 7 positions match TRBD1. The length of the CDR3 is 15 residues. Germline V CDR1 and CDR2: SGHTA, FQGTGA. The junction had 6 bases not matched to a gene; V was cut back by 0 bases and J by 8 bases. DNA of the CDR3: TGTGCCAGCAGCTTAACAGGGGGCAGGGGCGAAAAACTGTTTTTT. It translates to CASSLTGGRGEKLFF.

V is TRBV11-2 and J is TRBJ2-1; 7 bases align to TRBD2. J was trimmed by 3 bases and V by 5 bases; bases with no gene match: 13. This CDR3 comprises 17 residues. Germline assignment: CDR1 SGHAT and CDR2 FQNNGV. The CDR3 protein is CASSHRGVTLGYNEQFF. CDR3 DNA sequence: TGTGCCAGCAGCCACCGGGGGGTAACGTTAGGCTACAATGAGCAGTTCTTC.

The chain employs TRBV7-3 and TRBJ2-3; unclear D gene. CDR1 and CDR2 from the germline V gene are SGHTA and FQGTGA. This CDR3 contains 14 residues. Trimming removed 5 bases from V and 2 bases from J, with 11 bases in between. Written as DNA, the CDR3 is TGTGCCAGCAGCCCGGCGGATCCCACAGATACGCAGTATTTT. It yields the protein CASSPADPTDTQYF.

The V call is TRBV3-1 (or the pseudogene TRBV3-2), the J call TRBJ2-1; 9 positions agree with TRBD1. V shed 4 bases, J shed 6 bases, and the junction held 7 bases outside the gene matches. This CDR3 has 15 amino acids. The germline CDR1 and CDR2 sequences are LGHDT and YNNKEL (reference sequence). The CDR3 nucleotides read TGTGCCAGCAGCCCCGGGACAGGGTTCACCAATGAGCAGTTCTTC. Its protein is CASSPGTGFTNEQFF.

The chain is built from TRBV19 and TRBJ2-3; possible D gene TRBD2, 5 bases. CDR1 and CDR2 from the germline V gene are LNHDA and SQIVND (reference sequence). This CDR3 contains 16 residues. Trimming left V 2 bases short and J 6 bases short, with 18 bases between. The CDR3 DNA sequence: TGTGCCAGTAGTATAAGCGGCCAGGCGGGCTTGGATACGCAGTATTTT. Translation gives CASSISGQAGLDTQYF.

In its sample, this clone was seen a few times. DNA for the CDR3: TGTGCCAGCAGTCCGACAATCGGGGAGCTGTTTTTT. Protein sequence: CASSPTIGELFF. This chain connects TRBV27 to TRBJ2-2; no definite D call. Germline loops: CDR1 MNHEY, CDR2 SMNVEV (reference sequence). V lost 5 bases and J 7 bases, leaving 8 bases between the germline ends. This CDR3 comprises 12 residues.

This chain uses TRBV10-1 with TRBJ1-1, with 7 bases that match TRBD1. The germline V gene encodes CDR1 WNHNN and CDR2 SYGVQD (reference sequence). Trimming removed 10 bases from V and 1 base from J; junction bases left unmatched: 6. This CDR3 comprises 13 residues. The CDR3 nucleotides are TGCGCCACCAAACAGGGGTGGAACACTGAAGCTTTCTTT. This gives the protein CATKQGWNTEAFF.

This chain connects TRBV5-5 to TRBJ2-2; TRBD2 matches at 8 bases. The CDR3 loop spans 16 amino acids. CDR1 is SGHKS, CDR2 YYEKEE, per germline (reference sequence). Germline trimming cut 4 bases from V and 5 bases from J; bases unmatched to any gene: 10. CDR3 bases: TGTGCCAGCAGCCCTCAGGAGACTAGCGTTACCGGGGAGCTGTTTTTT. It codes for CASSPQETSVTGELFF.

This chain links TRBV5-4 with TRBJ2-7; 14 nucleotides align to TRBD2. The germline V gene has CDR1 SGHNT and CDR2 YYREEE (reference sequence). Trimming removed 3 bases from V and 0 bases from J; junction bases left unmatched: 8. This CDR3 has 18 residues. For the CDR3, the DNA is TGTGCCAGCAGCTCGACTAGCGGGGGGGCAGTACGCTCCTACGAGCAGTACTTC. This codes for CASSSTSGGAVRSYEQYF.

V usage is TRBV6-1 and J usage is TRBJ1-2; perhaps TRBD1 as D (5 bases). V dropped 1 base and J dropped 0 bases, with 9 bases sitting between them. This CDR3 comprises 15 residues. CDR1 and CDR2 from the germline V gene are MNHNS and SASEGT. The DNA of the CDR3 is TGTGCCAGCAGTGAAGTTCCCAGGGCTAACTATGGCTACACCTTC. It is translated as CASSEVPRANYGYTF.

This rearrangement joins TRBV7-8 to TRBJ2-3, with 8 bases that match TRBD2. The CDR3 loop spans 16 amino acids. The germline V gene encodes CDR1 SGHVS and CDR2 FQNEAQ. V trimming: 1 base; J trimming: 2 bases; junction bases outside the gene matches: 5. The CDR3 loop reads CASSLVTGGPTDTQYF. DNA for the CDR3: TGTGCCAGCAGCTTAGTTACGGGGGGGCCCACAGATACGCAGTATTTT.

The chain employs TRBV29-1 and TRBJ2-2, with 9 bases lining up with TRBD2. The CDR3 totals 14 residues. CDR1 and CDR2 from the germline V gene are SQVTM and ANQGSEA. V lost 7 bases, J lost 5 bases, and 8 bases stayed unmatched. The CDR3 nucleotides read TGCAGCGGCTACGCGGGGGGGCCTACCGGGGAGCTGTTTTTT. It codes for CSGYAGGPTGELFF.

The J gene is TRBJ2-7, the V gene TRBV5-1, with D unclear. Germline CDR1 is SGHRS and CDR2 is YFSETQ. This CDR3 spans 13 amino acids. V shed 0 bases and J shed 3 bases, with 7 bases lying between them. This chain's CDR3 is CASSLVSYYEQYF. DNA for the CDR3: TGCGCCAGCAGCTTGGTTTCCTACTACGAGCAGTACTTC.

The chain employs TRBV7-3 and TRBJ2-3, with TRBD2 matching 7 bases. In germline, CDR1 is SGHTA, CDR2 FQGTGA. V dropped 2 bases and J dropped 4; count of bases not matched to a gene: 0. This CDR3 region has 13 residues. This CDR3 reads CASSLAGADTQYF. In DNA form, the CDR3 reads TGTGCCAGCAGCTTAGCGGGAGCAGATACGCAGTATTTT.

This clone was seen more than once but under ten times. The chain employs TRBV19 and TRBJ1-2; perhaps TRBD1 as D (6 bases). This CDR3 has 13 amino acids. CDR1 and CDR2 from the germline V gene are LNHDA and SQIVND (reference sequence). Between the trimmed V and J ends, which lost 6 bases and 7 bases, there was a span of 15 bases. This CDR3 is CASRSGQGTGYTF. DNA of the CDR3: TGTGCCAGTAGATCAGGGCAGGGGACTGGCTACACCTTC.

The chain employs TRBV16 and TRBJ1-1, with TRBD1 identical over 8 bases. Germline loops: CDR1 KGHSY, CDR2 FQNENV. With 2 bases clipped from V and 3 bases from J, the junction kept 5 bases outside the gene matches. The CDR3 spans 15 residues. As DNA, the CDR3 is TGTGCCAGCAGCCAACCTGGACAGGGAGACACTGAAGCTTTCTTT. Amino acids: CASSQPGQGDTEAFF.

The chain carries TRBV12-3 or TRBV12-4 and TRBJ2-1; D might be TRBD2 (7 bases). The CDR3 is 12 residues long. The V end was cut by 11 bases, the J end by 7 bases, with 15 bases between. This chain's CDR3 is CALGGAGNEQFF. The CDR3 DNA sequence: TGTGCCCTAGGGGGGGCTGGGAATGAGCAGTTCTTC.

The chain carries TRBV5-8 and TRBJ2-5, with 12 bases matching TRBD2. V gave up 0 bases and J gave up 5 bases; unmatched junction bases: 2. CDR1 SGHTS and CDR2 YDEGEE come from the germline V gene. There are 15 residues in the CDR3. CDR3 protein: CASSLALAGGETQYF. CDR3 nucleotides: TGTGCCAGCAGCTTGGCACTAGCGGGAGGTGAGACCCAGTACTTC.

The chain carries TRBV27 and TRBJ1-1; no clear D gene. Germline V gene sequence: CDR1 MNHEY, CDR2 SMNVEV (reference sequence). The CDR3 has 14 residues. Trimming removed 5 bases at V and 3 bases at J, with 13 bases between. CDR3 nucleotides: TGTGCCAGCAGTCGCCCGGGGAGTGACACTGAAGCTTTCTTT. Protein: CASSRPGSDTEAFF.